This T cell receptor (beta chain) was identified in a study of shared clonotypes between healthy human individuals. Study results and caveats: Read depth was anticipated to influence clonotype sharing among donors. Around 5% of naive CD4 clonotypes were common to a handful of donors.

This clone was detected once. The antigen is undetermined. Between the trimmed V and J ends, which lost 8 bases and 0 bases, there was a span of 22 bases. The CDR3 contains 17 residues. Germline V gives CDR1 MDHEN, CDR2 SYDVKM. Template for every sorted-subset replicate PCR totaled 150 to 250 ng DNA, around 33,000 T cell genomes. TCRdb keeps only in-frame clones here, not all; method: immunoSEQ multiplex PCR. Of around 2,000,000 clones in the sample, approximately 95% were seen once. Naive CD8 cells were CD45RO-negative, positively selected for CCR7, excluding terminally differentiated effector memory CD45RA+ cells.

The source material was naive CD8+ T cells sorted from blood. The TCR was taken from a young man in good health. V and J are TRBV28 and TRBJ1-1, with D perhaps matching TRBD1 (5 bases). This chain's CDR3 is CASPPQQALKMNTEAFF. The CDR3 DNA reads TGTGCCAGCCCTCCCCAACAGGCATTAAAAATGAACACTGAAGCTTTCTTT.